The 14 T cell receptor beta chains in this list originate from one sample, sequenced in a study of blood T cell repertoires in COVID-19. Clones were read by immunoSEQ multiplex PCR, and TCRdb kept only the in-frame ones, dropping some. The data contain 200,000 to 250,000 clones, 70% to 85% of them seen just once; the ten biggest clones take up approximately 2%. What was sequenced was PBMCs or T cells enriched from blood (not recorded which). All receptors come from a man in his fifties or sixties who had recovered from COVID-19.

This sequence joins TRBV5-6 and TRBJ2-7, with 10 positions matching TRBD1. Per germline, CDR1 SGHDT and CDR2 YYEEEE. V lost 4 bases to trimming and J lost 3 bases; unmatched junction nucleotides: 4. The CDR3 spans 14 residues. The DNA for the CDR3 is TGTGCCAGCAGCGCGGACAGGGGGTTCTACGAGCAGTACTTC. Protein: CASSADRGFYEQYF.

In this sample, this clone turned up once. In DNA, the CDR3 is TGTGCCAGCAGCCAGGCGGGGCGAGGGTACGAAAAACTGTTTTTT. Amino acids: CASSQAGRGYEKLFF. The J gene is TRBJ1-4, the V gene TRBV3-1 (or the pseudogene TRBV3-2); D is possibly TRBD1 (5 bases). This CDR3 comprises 15 residues. Trimming stripped 3 bases from V and 8 bases from J, with 16 bases between. Per germline, CDR1 LGHDT and CDR2 YNNKEL (reference sequence).

This rearrangement joins TRBV6-1 to TRBJ2-3; a weak D match, TRBD1 (6 bases). The CDR3 spans 15 residues. The germline gives CDR1 MNHNS, CDR2 SASEGT. Trimming removed 2 bases at V and 1 base at J, with 10 bases between. Here the CDR3 reads CASSEQGWGTDTQYF. The CDR3 DNA follows: TGTGCCAGCAGTGAACAGGGGTGGGGCACAGATACGCAGTATTTT.

This chain links TRBV5-4 with TRBJ2-1; 7 bases agree with TRBD1. With 2 bases clipped from V and 1 base from J, the junction kept 3 bases outside the gene matches. CDR1 SGHNT and CDR2 YYREEE come from the germline V gene (reference sequence). CDR3 size: 15 residues. The CDR3, as DNA: TGTGCCAGCAGCTTTGACAGGGAATCCTACAATGAGCAGTTCTTC. It specifies CASSFDRESYNEQFF.

The J gene is TRBJ1-6, the V gene TRBV10-3, with TRBD1 matching 8 bases. The CDR3 totals 16 residues. CDR1 and CDR2 from the germline V gene are ENHRY and SYGVKD. Trimming removed 3 bases from V and 5 bases from J; junction bases left unmatched: 6. The CDR3 spells CAISDSGGQDNSPLHF. The CDR3, as DNA: TGTGCCATCAGTGATTCAGGGGGCCAGGATAATTCACCCCTCCACTTT.

This clone has just a few counts. This chain links TRBV5-6 with TRBJ2-1; tentative D call: TRBD1 (5 bases). The CDR3 contains 12 residues. The germline V and J ends were trimmed by 3 bases and 7 bases, with 8 bases remaining between them. CDR1 is SGHDT, CDR2 YYEEEE, per germline. CDR3 sequence reads: CASSYRRNEQFF. As DNA, the CDR3 is TGTGCCAGCAGCTACAGGCGGAATGAGCAGTTCTTC.

This chain links TRBV7-9 with TRBJ2-6, with 11 bases lining up with TRBD1. Trimming cost V 4 bases and J 2 bases; bases outside gene matches: 4. The CDR3 has 17 amino acids. Germline CDR1 reads SEHNR; CDR2 reads FQNEAQ (reference sequence). This chain's CDR3 is CASSWGQGVTGANVLTF. In nucleotides, the CDR3 is TGTGCCAGCAGCTGGGGACAGGGGGTAACTGGGGCCAACGTCCTGACTTTC.

The chain is built from TRBV7-9 and TRBJ2-7, with D tentatively TRBD1 (6 bases). The CDR3 sequence is 14 residues long. CDR1 and CDR2 from the germline V gene are SEHNR and FQNEAQ (reference sequence). V gave up 1 base and J gave up 2 bases, with 9 bases separating them. CDR3 bases: TGTGCCAGCAGCTTAGACAGGGTCCCCTACGAGCAGTACTTC. Translating gives CASSLDRVPYEQYF.

V is TRBV27 and J is TRBJ1-1; the D gene is possibly TRBD1 (5 bases). Per the germline V gene, CDR1 is MNHEY and CDR2 is SMNVEV (reference sequence). The V end lost 5 bases, the J end lost 0 bases, and 13 bases lay between the germline ends. The CDR3 runs 15 residues. CDR3 sequence: CASSPRTSLNTEAFF. The CDR3 bases are TGTGCCAGCAGTCCCAGGACATCCTTGAACACTGAAGCTTTCTTT.

This clone was seen just once. The V gene is TRBV4-3, the J gene TRBJ1-3, with 10 bases identical to TRBD1. Germline V gene data show CDR1 as LGHNA and CDR2 as YSLEER. Trimming removed 4 bases from V and 2 bases from J; junction bases left unmatched: 5. The CDR3 length is 16 residues. The CDR3 protein is CASSPGTGEAGNTIYF. Here the CDR3 DNA reads TGCGCCAGCAGCCCAGGGACAGGGGAAGCTGGAAACACCATATATTTT.

The rearrangement links TRBV25-1 to TRBJ1-4; a weak D match, TRBD1 (5 bases). CDR1 and CDR2 (germline): MGHDK, SYGVNS. Trimming removed 2 bases at V and 8 bases at J, with 12 bases between. This CDR3 spans 14 amino acids. CDR3 bases: TGTGCCAGCAGTGAAGTCAGGGTAGGGGAAAAACTGTTTTTT. This encodes CASSEVRVGEKLFF.

This chain connects TRBV7-8 to TRBJ2-1, with D perhaps matching TRBD2 (6 bases). From germline, CDR1 is SGHVS and CDR2 FQNEAQ. This CDR3 spans 13 amino acids. Deletions cut 6 bases from V and 7 bases from J, with 13 bases between. The CDR3 loop reads CASRDPGRNEQFF. In nucleotides, the CDR3 is TGTGCCAGCAGAGACCCAGGGAGGAATGAGCAGTTCTTC. Filled out from reference TRBV7-8 and TRBJ2-1, the complete variable domain reads GAGVSQSPRYKVAKRGQDVALRCDPISGHVSLFWYQQALGQGPEFLTYFQNEAQLDKSGLPSDRFFAERPEGSVSTLKIQRTQQEDSAVYLCASRDPGRNEQFFGPGTRLTVL.

This clone was seen a few times. The genes are TRBV13 and TRBJ2-5; 7 bases map to TRBD1. Germline lookup yields CDR1 PRHDT and CDR2 FYEKMQ (reference sequence). With 7 bases clipped from V and 2 bases from J, the junction kept 7 bases outside the gene matches. CDR3 length: 14 amino acids. CDR3 region: CASTLGGSQETQYF. The CDR3 DNA is TGTGCCAGCACCCTAGGGGGCAGTCAAGAGACCCAGTACTTC.

The chain couples TRBV19 to TRBJ1-1; 7 positions agree with TRBD1. The CDR3 contains 17 residues. V was pared by 4 bases and J by 0 bases, with 11 bases of the junction left unmatched. CDR1 and CDR2 (germline): LNHDA, SQIVND (reference sequence). CDR3 DNA: TGTGCCAGTAGTACCCCACAGGGGCGAGATATGAACACTGAAGCTTTCTTT. Translation: CASSTPQGRDMNTEAFF.